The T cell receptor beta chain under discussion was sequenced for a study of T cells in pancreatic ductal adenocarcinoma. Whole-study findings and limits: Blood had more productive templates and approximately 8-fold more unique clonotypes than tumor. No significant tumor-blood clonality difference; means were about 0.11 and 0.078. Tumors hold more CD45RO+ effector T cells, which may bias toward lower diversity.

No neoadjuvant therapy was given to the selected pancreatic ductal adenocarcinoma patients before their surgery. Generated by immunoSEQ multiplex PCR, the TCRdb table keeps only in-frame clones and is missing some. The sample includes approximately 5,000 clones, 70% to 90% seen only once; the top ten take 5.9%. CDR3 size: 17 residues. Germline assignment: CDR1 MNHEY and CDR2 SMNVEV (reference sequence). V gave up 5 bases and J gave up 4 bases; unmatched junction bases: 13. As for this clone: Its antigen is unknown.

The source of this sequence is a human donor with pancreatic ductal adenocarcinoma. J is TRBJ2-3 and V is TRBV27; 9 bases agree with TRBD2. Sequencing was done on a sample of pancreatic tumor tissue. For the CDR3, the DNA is TGTGCCAGCAGTCCCGGGACTAGCTATAGAATCGCAGATACGCAGTATTTT. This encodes CASSPGTSYRIADTQYF.